This TCR beta chain was captured by sequencing in a study of blood T cell repertoires in COVID-19. Across the whole study: The United States, Italy and Spain supplied acute and convalescent COVID-19 samples.

Source study methods: Reference gene primer amplification gave nucleated cell count estimates. Measured with immunoSEQ multiplex PCR; TCRdb has only the in-frame clones, and not every one. For V, J and clone size, that table is used; D and trimming come from the DNA. The sample comprises approximately 440,000 clones, more than 70% of which are singletons, and roughly an eighth rests with the top ten. Trimming cost V 4 bases and J 3 bases, with 16 bases left between them. The CDR3 sequence is 15 residues long. Germline V CDR1 and CDR2: PRHDT, FYEKMQ (reference sequence). This clone was detected once. Material for sequencing was peripheral blood. V is TRBV13 and J is TRBJ2-7; D perhaps matches TRBD2 (6 bases). This sequence was found in a woman aged 50 to 60 with COVID-19, enrolled during active disease. The DNA of the CDR3 is TGTGCCAGCAGCTCCCGGGTACTAGCCGGCTACGAGCAGTACTTC. This gives the protein CASSSRVLAGYEQYF.